This T cell receptor (beta chain) was sequenced during a study of T cells in localized non-small cell lung cancer. Data came from immunoSEQ multiplex PCR; TCRdb stores just in-frame clones and leaves some out. This table has about 70,000 clones, about nine tenths appearing once. Broader study findings: Since sequencing was restricted to only one region of the tumor, intratumor heterogeneity remains a possibility. Of the tissues analyzed, uninvolved adjacent lung showed maximal T cell clonality, greater than tumor. The appearance of a median roughly 58 of the top 100 tumor clones was seen in adjacent lung. Higher blood T cell density tracked longer overall survival.

In regard to this clone: As yet, its antigen is unknown.

Here the sequenced sample was peripheral blood, taken before any cancer treatment. The origin of this receptor is a male donor older than 55 with stage III squamous cell lung carcinoma.

The CDR3 protein is CASRRYYKQETQYF. The CDR3 nucleotides are TGTGCCAGCAGACGATACTATAAACAAGAGACCCAGTACTTC. V is TRBV28 and J is TRBJ2-5; D call uncertain. Trimming took off 6 bases at V and 2 bases at J, with 13 bases between the two ends. The CDR3 is 14 amino acids. Germline V gene sequence: CDR1 MDHEN, CDR2 SYDVKM.